Below, 2 T cell receptor beta chains from the same sample are listed, as sequenced in a study of CD8 T cell repertoires and HIV-1 epitope variants. Sequencing used immunoSEQ multiplex PCR; TCRdb keeps in-frame clones, though not all of them. The sample consists of about 4,700 clones, less than 70% of them appearing once. Antigens of these TCRs are unknown. Sequencing was carried out using cultured CD8+ T cells derived from PBMCs. These receptors all stem from a male donor with HIV.

This chain uses TRBV5-1 with TRBJ1-6, with D perhaps TRBD1 (5 bases). Per the germline V gene, CDR1 is SGHRS and CDR2 is YFSETQ. The ends were cut back, 0 bases at V and 8 bases at J, with 12 bases in the middle. The CDR3 loop spans 15 amino acids. CDR3 nucleotide sequence: TGCGCCAGCAGCTTGGCGGGGCAGGGAGATTCACCCCTCCACTTT. Residues: CASSLAGQGDSPLHF.

The chain has TRBV28 and TRBJ1-5; D ambiguous. The CDR3 has 17 residues. CDR1 is MDHEN, CDR2 SYDVKM, per germline. Trimming took 3 bases from V and 0 from J, leaving 15 bases between them. The CDR3 nucleotides read TGTGCCAGCAGTTTCTGGGAGGGAAGGTATAGCAATCAGCCCCAGCATTTT. Amino acids: CASSFWEGRYSNQPQHF.